These T cell receptor beta chains were read from a single sample in a study of T cells in Graves' hyperthyroidism and ophthalmopathy. TCRdb passed the multiplex PCR reads through MiXCR, listing each CDR3 protein once. The data contain under 750,000 distinct CDR3 sequences, 18% of them singletons. Sequenced input: blood. The receptors here all came from a woman aged 50 to 65 with Graves' hyperthyroidism that later progressed to Graves' ophthalmopathy. The CDR3 runs from the conserved cysteine through the conserved F or W. The D gene is left open where the match is weak. For some rows the clone size is stated as once, few or many, or as a class when expanded; others skip it.

J | V | D | size | CDR3 | DNA
TRBJ2-1 | TRBV20-1 | TRBD2 | many | CSAREQRGAVDEQFF | TGCAGTGCTAGAGAGCAGCGGGGAGCTGTCGATGAGCAGTTCTTC
TRBJ1-2 | TRBV19 | NA | few | CASTPRESPYGYTF | TGTGCCAGTACCCCCAGGGAGTCCCCCTATGGCTACACCTTC
TRBJ1-2 | TRBV15 | NA | few | CATSIAGAVYGYTF | TGTGCCACCAGCATAGCGGGGGCGGTGTATGGCTACACCTTC
TRBJ2-5 | TRBV11-2 | TRBD1 | many | CASSLGRGKETQYF | TGTGCCAGCAGCTTGGGCAGGGGGAAAGAGACCCAGTACTTC
TRBJ1-6 | TRBV12-3/TRBV12-4 | NA | many | CASSSGQFSYNSPLHF | TGTGCCAGCAGTTCCGGACAGTTCTCCTATAATTCACCCCTCCACTTT
TRBJ2-3 | TRBV6-1 | NA | NA | CASSDYVGGPADTQYF | TGTGCCAGCAGCGACTACGTGGGGGGGCCCGCAGATACGCAGTATTTT
TRBJ2-2 | TRBV12-3/TRBV12-4 | NA | many | CASSSLVAIGELFF | TGTGCCAGCAGTTCACTAGTAGCGATCGGGGAGCTGTTTTTT
TRBJ1-2 | TRBV11-3 | TRBD1 | many | CASSSLGVTGNYGYTF | TGTGCCAGCAGCTCGCTTGGGGTGACAGGGAACTATGGCTACACCTTC
TRBJ2-3 | TRBV19 | TRBD1 | NA | CASSADRETDTQYF | TGTGCCAGTAGTGCGGACAGGGAAACAGATACGCAGTATTTT
TRBJ2-7 | TRBV14 | NA | NA | CASSQAPGLGGYEQYF | TGTGCCAGCAGCCAAGCCCCAGGGTTAGGAGGCTACGAGCAGTACTTC
TRBJ1-2 | TRBV19 | TRBD1 | NA | CASRPTGAAGYTF | TGTGCCAGTAGACCTACAGGGGCGGCAGGCTACACCTTC
TRBJ1-4 | TRBV20-1 | NA | NA | CSARRQVQNEKLFF | TGCAGTGCTAGAAGGCAGGTGCAAAATGAAAAACTGTTTTTT
TRBJ2-4 | TRBV3-1 | NA | many | CASSQRLAGAALVGKNIQYF | TGTGCCAGCAGCCAAAGGCTGGCGGGGGCCGCCCTTGTTGGCAAAAACATTCAGTACTTC
TRBJ1-1 | TRBV19 | NA | many | CASTWGRTTEAFF | TGTGCCAGTACCTGGGGAAGGACCACTGAAGCTTTCTTT
TRBJ2-1 | TRBV5-1 | NA | few | CASANRGGEQFF | TGCGCCAGCGCCAACAGGGGAGGGGAGCAGTTCTTC
TRBJ2-1 | TRBV27 | NA | once | CASLSGEGQGGRIEQFF | TGTGCCAGCCTAAGTGGGGAAGGACAAGGTGGGCGTATTGAGCAGTTCTTC
TRBJ2-7 | TRBV10-3 | TRBD1 | NA | CAMRTGESHEQYF | TGTGCCATGAGGACAGGGGAGAGCCACGAGCAGTACTTC